This T cell receptor (beta chain) was documented in a study of CD8 T cells in ankylosing spondylitis (dated by TCRdb to between 2016 and 2019). Notes on the research overall: The study profiled T cell receptor beta repertoires in healthy donors and ankylosing spondylitis patients to find disease-linked TCR variants. The full study cohort comprised some 27 ankylosing spondylitis patients and 110 or so healthy donors. Peripheral blood was sampled, and synovial fluid was additionally collected from ankylosing spondylitis patients.

This clonotype has a single count. No cognate antigen has been identified for it. The sample holds no much larger clone one base away, and base qualities are not on file. Resting on one read, the evidence is weak. Sequenced on an Illumina HiSeq 2500. Quantitative 5'-RACE with molecular barcodes was the method used to prepare the TCR beta libraries. Concerning the study's data processing: Disease-linked TCR variants were identified with a new computational method built on a probabilistic model of VDJ rearrangement. TCRdb's own reprocessing of the public reads used fastp at Q25 and MiXCR and kept productive beta chains. Every entry covers one CDR3 protein and lists the most common genes and DNA from its rows. The V and J calls and clone size come from TCRdb's table, not from the authors' own analysis. The sample yields some 240,000 distinct CDR3 sequences; approximately 24% were counted once. The ten largest clones add up to around 0.58% of the sample.

CDR1 MNHEY and CDR2 SVGAGI were looked up in the germline V gene. Spanning cysteine to phenylalanine, the CDR3 consists of 14 amino acids. The only DNA kept is the CDR3, 42 bases in frame from the first base. Here V drops 4 bases and J drops 2 bases, and the junction holds 5 bases not matched to any gene. The paper's findings and limits, for the study overall: A CD8+ phenotype was shown by the disease-linked clones, which were found at relatively low frequencies in peripheral blood. Some motif variants were previously reported in synovial fluid and blood of reactive arthritis patients, suggesting common disease-initiation mechanisms. According to the report, matched synovial fluid samples from ankylosing spondylitis patients were significantly enriched for the disease-linked clones. A TCR beta motif of several highly homologous amino acid variants appeared characteristic of blood from ankylosing spondylitis patients.

The TCR comes from a male donor with ankylosing spondylitis or in good health (not recorded which). The sequence is built from TRBV6-5 and TRBJ2-7; TRBD2 matches 7 bases in the middle. Material for sequencing was blood, either unsorted or a sorted T cell fraction (not recorded which). The CDR3 protein sequence reads: CASSSGGPAYEQYF. The DNA sequence is TGTGCCAGCAGTTCGGGGGGACCGGCCTACGAGCAGTACTTC.